The 23 T cell receptor beta chains given below trace back to one sample, sequenced in a study of cytomegalovirus exposure and HLA in healthy donors. Primers for the PCR totalled 60 Vbeta and 13 Jbeta. Sequenced by immunoSEQ multiplex PCR; TCRdb stores in-frame clones only, minus some. The sample yields some 71,000 clones, about two thirds seen once. Sequencing input: PBMCs. The receptors derive from a man aged 35 to 55 in good health and CMV-seropositive.

J is TRBJ1-2 and V is TRBV10-3; D is possibly TRBD1 (5 bases). The CDR3 totals 14 residues. Germline values: CDR1 ENHRY, CDR2 SYGVKD. With 11 bases removed from V and 1 base from J, the gap between germline ends came to 17 bases. This CDR3 reads CASNQGGDNYGYTF. In DNA form, the CDR3 reads TGTGCCTCCAACCAGGGTGGGGATAACTATGGCTACACCTTC.

The chain employs TRBV4-1 and TRBJ2-2; tentative D call: TRBD2 (6 bases). The CDR3 extends over 14 amino acids. Germline V gene sequence: CDR1 MGHRA, CDR2 YSYEKL. V dropped 5 bases and J dropped 0 bases, with 7 bases sitting between them. The CDR3 DNA sequence: TGCGCCAGCAGCTCGGGAGCGAACACCGGGGAGCTGTTTTTT. Protein sequence: CASSSGANTGELFF.

This chain joins TRBV4-2 and TRBJ2-7, with 15 positions matching TRBD2. The CDR3 sequence is 19 residues long. The V and J ends lost 4 bases and 2 bases, in that order; junction bases with no gene match: 12. Germline V gene sequence: CDR1 LGHNA, CDR2 YNFKEQ. CDR3 DNA sequence: TGTGCCAGCAGCCTTACACCGGGACTAGCGGGAGGTGGTACCTACGAGCAGTACTTC. It is translated as CASSLTPGLAGGGTYEQYF.

This CDR3 is CASSLRGIGNQPQHF. CDR3 in DNA: TGTGCCAGCAGCCTCCGAGGGATAGGGAATCAGCCCCAGCATTTT. The chain links TRBV7-8 to TRBJ1-5, with D hard to call. The CDR3 has 15 residues. V was trimmed by 5 bases and J by 4 bases, leaving 15 bases between them. Germline CDR1 reads SGHVS; CDR2 reads FQNEAQ.

V and J are TRBV2 and TRBJ1-4; the D gene is possibly TRBD1 (5 bases). The CDR3 is 14 amino acids. Trimming left V 8 bases short and J 8 bases short, with 18 bases between. The V gene's germline CDR1 is SNHLY and CDR2 FYNNEI. CDR3 sequence (DNA): TGTGCCAGCTATCAAGGCTCAGGGATCGAAAAACTGTTTTTT. It encodes CASYQGSGIEKLFF.

V is TRBV7-9 and J is TRBJ2-5; D uncertain. The CDR3 covers 12 residues. Trimming took 1 base from V and 7 from J, leaving 7 bases between them. Germline V gene sequence: CDR1 SEHNR, CDR2 FQNEAQ (reference sequence). In nucleotides, the CDR3 is TGTGCCAGCAGCTTAGAGTCTAGGACCCAGTACTTC. Translation gives CASSLESRTQYF.

This chain connects TRBV27 to TRBJ1-1; D is ambiguous. The germline gives CDR1 MNHEY, CDR2 SMNVEV (reference sequence). V dropped 3 bases and J dropped 3 bases, with 8 bases sitting between them. The CDR3 extends over 13 amino acids. CDR3 loop: CASSFNRDTEAFF. Written as DNA, the CDR3 is TGTGCCAGCAGTTTTAACAGAGACACTGAAGCTTTCTTT.

The V call is TRBV6-6, the J call TRBJ1-1, with no clear D. The CDR3 length is 12 residues. The V gene lost 5 bases and the J gene lost 1 base, with 5 bases spanning the gap. Germline V gene sequence: CDR1 MNHNY, CDR2 SVGAGI (reference sequence). The CDR3 nucleotides read TGTGCCAGCAGTCTGAGGAACACTGAAGCTTTCTTT. This codes for CASSLRNTEAFF.

The rearrangement uses TRBV7-2 and TRBJ2-7; no clear D. This CDR3 is 13 amino acids long. V was clipped by 1 base and J by 3 bases, with 7 bases between them. In germline, CDR1 is SGHTA, CDR2 FQGNSA. The CDR3 DNA sequence: TGTGCCAGCAGCTTAGGGCAGGTCTACGAGCAGTACTTC. This translates into CASSLGQVYEQYF. Complete variable domain (other parts from reference TRBV7-2 and TRBJ2-7): GAGVSQSPSNKVTEKGKDVELRCDPISGHTALYWYRQSLGQGLEFLIYFQGNSAPDKSGLPSDRFSAERTGGSVSTLTIQRTQQEDSAVYLCASSLGQVYEQYFGPGTRLTVT.

In this sample, this clone turned up once. The CDR3 is CAISDRKETQYF. Here the CDR3 DNA reads TGTGCCATCAGTGACAGGAAAGAGACCCAGTACTTC. This rearrangement joins TRBV10-3 to TRBJ2-5; D gene ambiguous. This CDR3 is built from 12 residues. Germline V gives CDR1 ENHRY, CDR2 SYGVKD. Deletions cut 3 bases from V and 3 bases from J, with 5 bases between.

J is TRBJ1-1 and V is TRBV7-2, with D perhaps matching TRBD1 (6 bases). The CDR3 runs to 15 residues. V dropped 7 bases and J dropped 4 bases, with 19 bases sitting between them. Germline V gene sequence: CDR1 SGHTA, CDR2 FQGNSA. The CDR3 is CASTPRGASGTEAFF. In nucleotides, the CDR3 is TGTGCCAGCACCCCCCGGGGGGCTTCGGGCACTGAAGCTTTCTTT.

This clone was counted a single time. The chain uses TRBV5-6 and TRBJ2-7; possibly TRBD1 for D (5 bases). The V gene's germline CDR1 is SGHDT and CDR2 YYEEEE. Between the trimmed V and J ends, which lost 6 bases and 7 bases, there was a span of 17 bases. The CDR3 is made up of 13 amino acids. Here the CDR3 DNA reads TGTGCCAGCAAAAGGCAGGGATTTAAGGAGCAGTACTTC. Amino acids: CASKRQGFKEQYF.

The chain combines TRBV5-4 with TRBJ2-5; 7 bases line up with TRBD1. Germline lookup yields CDR1 SGHNT and CDR2 YYREEE (reference sequence). The CDR3 is 14 residues long. With V trimmed by 4 bases and J by 1 base, 4 bases remained unmatched. The CDR3 here is CASSMDRRQETQYF. The CDR3 DNA is TGTGCCAGCAGCATGGACAGGCGCCAAGAGACCCAGTACTTC.

The chain joins TRBV2 to TRBJ1-2; 7 bases line up with TRBD1. The CDR3 length is 13 residues. J was trimmed by 3 bases and V by 5 bases; bases with no gene match: 3. The V gene's germline CDR1 is SNHLY and CDR2 FYNNEI. The CDR3 coding sequence is TGTGCCAGCAGTAGGCAGGGGGACTATGGCTACACCTTC. It encodes CASSRQGDYGYTF.

V gene TRBV18 combines with J gene TRBJ1-1; D not resolved. The CDR3 extends over 13 amino acids. Trimming left V 5 bases short and J 1 base short, with 8 bases between. CDR1 and CDR2 from the germline V gene are KGHSH and LQKENI. The chain's CDR3 is CASSEGGNTEAFF. As DNA, the CDR3 is TGTGCCAGCTCAGAGGGTGGGAACACTGAAGCTTTCTTT. The full variable domain, rest sourced from reference TRBV18 and TRBJ1-1, is NAGVMQNPRHLVRRRGQEARLRCSPMKGHSHVYWYRQLPEEGLKFMVYLQKENIIDESGMPKERFSAEFPKEGPSILRIQQVVRGDSAAYFCASSEGGNTEAFFGQGTRLTVV.

At least ten counts were recorded for this clone. Other DNA sequences in this specimen translate into the identical CDR3. The chain combines TRBV4-1 with TRBJ2-5; D may be TRBD1 (5 bases). CDR3 size: 15 residues. CDR1 MGHRA and CDR2 YSYEKL come from the germline V gene. V was clipped by 1 base and J by 2 bases, with 11 bases between them. This CDR3 is CASSQVRTSQETQYF. CDR3 nucleotides: TGCGCCAGCAGCCAAGTTCGGACATCTCAAGAGACCCAGTACTTC.

V is TRBV7-6 and J is TRBJ2-3; possibly TRBD1 for D (5 bases). Germline V CDR1 and CDR2: SGHVS, FNYEAQ. With 1 base removed from V and 2 bases from J, the gap between germline ends came to 10 bases. This CDR3 contains 15 residues. The CDR3, as DNA: TGTGCCAGCAGCTTAGTTCAGGGTTCCACAGATACGCAGTATTTT. Its protein product is CASSLVQGSTDTQYF. Looking up the rest from reference TRBV7-6 and TRBJ2-3 gives the full variable domain: GAGVSQSPRYKVTKRGQDVALRCDPISGHVSLYWYRQALGQGPEFLTYFNYEAQQDKSGLPNDRFSAERPEGSISTLTIQRTEQRDSAMYRCASSLVQGSTDTQYFGPGTRLTVL.

This clone was recorded once. The rearrangement uses TRBV27 and TRBJ1-2, with 10 bases lining up with TRBD1. The germline CDR1 and CDR2 sequences are MNHEY and SMNVEV (reference sequence). This CDR3 region has 15 residues. V lost 5 bases and J lost 4; bases outside the gene matches: 7. The CDR3 spells CASSPETGGPYGYTF. The CDR3 DNA reads TGTGCCAGCAGTCCCGAGACAGGGGGCCCCTATGGCTACACCTTC.

J is TRBJ2-7 and V is TRBV28; TRBD2 agrees at 8 bases. The V and J ends lost 4 bases and 5 bases, in that order; junction bases with no gene match: 13. The germline CDR1 and CDR2 sequences are MDHEN and SYDVKM. The CDR3 has 16 amino acids. This CDR3 reads CASSSTWGGRRHEQYF. The CDR3 nucleotides are TGTGCCAGCAGTTCCACCTGGGGCGGGAGGAGACACGAGCAGTACTTC.

The gene calls are TRBV28 and TRBJ1-4, with TRBD1 matching over 9 bases. This CDR3 has 15 amino acids. Per the germline V gene, CDR1 is MDHEN and CDR2 is SYDVKM. The trim removed 4 bases at V and 8 bases at J, leaving 8 bases unmatched. Here the CDR3 reads CASSSRDRAGEKLFF. The DNA for the CDR3 is TGTGCCAGCAGTTCAAGGGACAGGGCGGGGGAAAAACTGTTTTTT.

The chain recombines TRBV5-4 with TRBJ2-2; 11 nucleotides align to TRBD2. The ends lost 4 bases at V and 4 bases at J; junction bases unmatched: 9. This CDR3 is 17 amino acids long. Germline V lookup: CDR1 SGHNT, CDR2 YYREEE (reference sequence). CDR3 sequence: CASSPLVAGGSTGELFF. The CDR3 DNA follows: TGTGCCAGCAGCCCCCTCGTAGCGGGAGGGAGCACCGGGGAGCTGTTTTTT.

This clone was detected a few times. This sample includes further DNA sequences coding for the same CDR3. The rearrangement joins TRBV5-1 to TRBJ1-2; D might be TRBD1 (5 bases). Germline CDR1 reads SGHRS; CDR2 reads YFSETQ. This CDR3 is built from 12 residues. V was cut by 4 bases and J by 4 bases, with 8 bases left in between. As DNA, the CDR3 is TGCGCCAGCAGCGTTGACAGCTATGGCTACACCTTC. It codes for CASSVDSYGYTF. The whole variable domain, remainder taken from reference TRBV5-1 and TRBJ1-2, is KAGVTQTPRYLIKTRGQQVTLSCSPISGHRSVSWYQQTPGQGLQFLFEYFSETQRNKGNFPGRFSGRQFSNSRSEMNVSTLELGDSALYLCASSVDSYGYTFGSGTRLTVV.

The chain carries TRBV6-5 and TRBJ2-1; D might be TRBD1 (6 bases). The length of the CDR3 is 15 residues. V lost 2 bases and J lost 4, with 12 bases in between. Per the germline V gene, CDR1 is MNHEY and CDR2 is SVGAGI. CDR3 region: CASSYADRLYNEQFF. In DNA, the CDR3 is TGTGCCAGCAGTTACGCGGACAGATTATACAATGAGCAGTTCTTC.